The 21 T cell receptor beta chains below all came from one sample that was sequenced in a study of neurological immune-mediated disorders. TCRdb reprocessed the 5' RACE reads via MiXCR and lists one record per CDR3 protein. The table lists around 30,000 distinct CDR3 sequences, about 1.6% of them singletons. Material: PBMCs. Source of these receptors: a woman in her 30s with multiple sclerosis.

At least ten counts were recorded for this clonotype. The chain carries TRBV6-1 and TRBJ2-1, with D perhaps TRBD1 (6 bases). Germline V gives CDR1 MNHNS, CDR2 SASEGT. Trimming pared 6 bases from V and 6 bases from J, leaving 18 bases between. The CDR3 extends over 15 amino acids. Written as DNA, the CDR3 is TGTGCCAGCAGATCGGGACACACGGTATCCAATGAGCAGTTCTTC. This codes for CASRSGHTVSNEQFF.

This clonotype was observed at least ten times. The CDR3 loop is CASSLGQTLTYEQYF. The CDR3 nucleotides are TGCGCCAGCAGCTTGGGGCAGACTTTAACCTACGAGCAGTACTTC. This chain uses TRBV5-1 with TRBJ2-7; D is undetermined. The CDR3 consists of 15 residues. Between the trimmed V and J ends, which lost 0 bases and 2 bases, there was a span of 12 bases. The germline gives CDR1 SGHRS, CDR2 YFSETQ.

This chain joins TRBV12-3 or TRBV12-4 and TRBJ1-6, with D hard to call. V was cut by 3 bases and J by 9 bases, with 6 bases left in between. The CDR3 length is 12 residues. CDR3 region: CASSFLGSPLHF. CDR3 DNA sequence: TGTGCCAGCAGTTTTCTGGGTTCACCCCTCCACTTT.

This clonotype was picked up many times. The rearrangement uses TRBV7-6 and TRBJ1-2; unclear D gene. Germline lookup yields CDR1 SGHVS and CDR2 FNYEAQ. Between the trimmed V and J ends, which lost 5 bases and 7 bases, there was a span of 14 bases. The CDR3 has 13 amino acids. In nucleotides, the CDR3 is TGTGCCAGCAGCCAATCTTGGGCCGGTGGCTACACCTTC. It translates to CASSQSWAGGYTF.

This clonotype was seen repeatedly, ten times or more. The chain joins TRBV7-2 to TRBJ1-3; D unclear. The CDR3 has 14 residues. Trimming pared 8 bases from V and 8 bases from J, leaving 19 bases between. CDR1 and CDR2 (germline): SGHTA, FQGNSA. This CDR3 is CASQTRPGWDTIYF. The CDR3 region has the DNA TGTGCCAGCCAAACCCGGCCGGGCTGGGACACCATATATTTT.

This clonotype was detected ten times or more. The chain carries TRBV20-1 and TRBJ1-5; unclear D gene. CDR1 and CDR2 from the germline V gene are DFQATT and SNEGSKA (reference sequence). The CDR3 loop spans 13 amino acids. V was shortened by 6 bases and J by 5 bases, with 14 bases between the two germline ends. The CDR3 DNA reads TGCAGTGCCCCGACCGGGTTGGATCAGCCCCAGCATTTT. Protein: CSAPTGLDQPQHF.

This clonotype was seen many times. The chain has TRBV5-1 and TRBJ2-1; D is perhaps TRBD1 (5 bases). Germline loops: CDR1 SGHRS, CDR2 YFSETQ. Trimming pared 0 bases from V and 7 bases from J, leaving 11 bases between. The CDR3 contains 14 residues. CDR3 coding DNA: TGCGCCAGCAGCTTGGATCAGGGTTCGAATGAGCAGTTCTTC. It is translated as CASSLDQGSNEQFF.

This clonotype showed up many times. V and J are TRBV3-1 and TRBJ2-1; no clear D. Trimming took off 1 base at V and 6 bases at J, with 13 bases between the two ends. The CDR3 sequence is 15 residues long. The V gene's germline CDR1 is LGHDT and CDR2 YNNKEL (reference sequence). CDR3 DNA: TGTGCCAGCAGCCAAGGGACGCAGGCCGGCAATGAGCAGTTCTTC. Translated, it gives CASSQGTQAGNEQFF.

This clonotype ranks as medium-sized. CDR3 protein: CASSLQGLTEAFF. The CDR3, as DNA: TGTGCCAGCAGCTTGCAGGGGCTCACTGAAGCTTTCTTT. This sequence joins TRBV7-2 and TRBJ1-1; perhaps TRBD1 as D (6 bases). The germline CDR1 and CDR2 sequences are SGHTA and FQGNSA. V lost 3 bases, J lost 4 bases, and 9 bases lay in between. The CDR3 is made up of 13 amino acids.

This clonotype showed up many times. The rearrangement joins TRBV6-2 or TRBV6-3 to TRBJ1-1, with 9 bases aligning to TRBD1. The V and J ends lost 5 bases and 11 bases, in that order; junction bases with no gene match: 3. This CDR3 region has 11 residues. Germline V lookup: CDR1 MNHEY, CDR2 SVGEGT. The CDR3 reads CASSQGQGAFF. DNA for the CDR3: TGTGCCAGCAGTCAGGGACAGGGCGCTTTCTTT.

For this clonotype: One junction end disagrees with the germline gene, perhaps due to a read error. V gene TRBV20-1 combines with J gene TRBJ1-6, with D unclear. The CDR3 contains 14 residues. CDR1 is DFQATT, CDR2 SNEGSKA, per germline (reference sequence). CDR3 sequence: CSARSSYGNSTLNF. The CDR3 nucleotides are TGCAGTGCTAGGTCGTCATACGGGAATTCAACCCTCAACTTT.

The rearrangement uses TRBV10-3 and TRBJ2-5, with D unclear. Germline V CDR1 and CDR2: ENHRY, SYGVKD. This CDR3 comprises 12 residues. V lost 3 bases and J 5 bases, leaving 7 bases between the germline ends. The CDR3 is CAISDQTETQYF. CDR3 nucleotide sequence: TGTGCCATCAGTGACCAAACTGAGACCCAGTACTTC.

This clonotype was observed many times. The chain joins TRBV2 to TRBJ2-1; the match to TRBD2 covers 8 bases. This CDR3 contains 15 residues. The V gene end was trimmed by 6 bases and the J gene end by 5 bases; junction bases not matched to a gene: 9. CDR1 SNHLY and CDR2 FYNNEI come from the germline V gene. CDR3 DNA sequence: TGTGCCAGCAGGTCCCGACTAGCGAAAAACAATGAGCAGTTCTTC. It encodes CASRSRLAKNNEQFF.

This clonotype occurred many times. V and J are TRBV7-2 and TRBJ1-1, with TRBD1 identical over 7 bases. CDR3 length equals 13 residues. J was trimmed by 5 bases and V by 5 bases; bases with no gene match: 5. Germline values: CDR1 SGHTA, CDR2 FQGNSA. The CDR3, as DNA: TGTGCCAGCAGCCTAGGGGGCTGGACTGAAGCTTTCTTT. It specifies CASSLGGWTEAFF.

This clonotype occurred many times. The CDR3 reads CASSFGQGGLNTEAFF. CDR3 coding DNA: TGCGCCAGCAGCTTTGGACAGGGAGGCTTGAACACTGAAGCTTTCTTT. This chain links TRBV5-1 with TRBJ1-1; 8 bases line up with TRBD1. The CDR3 totals 16 residues. Per the germline V gene, CDR1 is SGHRS and CDR2 is YFSETQ. Trimming cost V 2 bases and J 0 bases; bases outside gene matches: 6.

Many counts were recorded for this clonotype. The rearrangement links TRBV6-6 to TRBJ1-1, with TRBD1 matching over 10 bases. J lost 4 bases, V lost 5 bases, and 7 bases had no gene match. Germline lookup yields CDR1 MNHNY and CDR2 SVGAGI (reference sequence). The CDR3 loop spans 15 amino acids. CDR3 region: CASSPRTGGVTEAFF. CDR3 coding DNA: TGTGCCAGCAGTCCCAGGACAGGGGGGGTCACTGAAGCTTTCTTT.

This clonotype was recorded at least ten times. The J gene is TRBJ2-4, the V gene TRBV6-5, with 9 bases matching TRBD1. This CDR3 has 13 amino acids. Germline CDR1 MNHEY, CDR2 SVGAGI. Losses at the gene ends were 8 bases for V and 10 bases for J; bases not matched to a gene: 9. The CDR3: CASGSGTGSIQYF. In DNA, the CDR3 is TGTGCCAGCGGCTCCGGGACAGGGTCTATTCAGTACTTC.

This clonotype appeared a few times. A read error is likely, as this CDR3 ends without the conserved phenylalanine or tryptophan. The genes are TRBV5-1 and TRBJ2-4; 9 bases match TRBD1. Germline V gives CDR1 SGHRS, CDR2 YFSETQ. There are 14 residues in the CDR3. J was trimmed by 8 bases and V by 0 bases; bases with no gene match: 3. The CDR3 DNA reads as TGCGCCAGCAGCTTGGCAAGGGACAGGGACATTCAGTACTGC. This codes for CASSLARDRDIQYC.

This clonotype was recorded many times. The rearrangement links TRBV28 to TRBJ1-2; 7 nucleotides agree with TRBD1. The junction had 4 bases not matched to a gene; V was cut back by 8 bases and J by 4 bases. Germline V gene lookup returns CDR1 MDHEN and CDR2 SYDVKM. CDR3 size: 12 residues. The CDR3 DNA sequence: TGTGCCAGCGGGGACAGCCTCTATGGCTACACCTTC. Protein: CASGDSLYGYTF.

This clonotype showed up many times. The chain carries TRBV25-1 and TRBJ1-6; no clear D. V lost 1 base and J lost 7, with 11 bases in between. The CDR3 is made up of 15 amino acids. CDR1 MGHDK and CDR2 SYGVNS come from the germline V gene. DNA for the CDR3: TGTGCCAGCAGTGAATTCCGGGGAAACAATTCACCCCTCCACTTT. Its protein is CASSEFRGNNSPLHF.

This clonotype was recorded many times. This chain connects TRBV18 to TRBJ1-1; D not certain. The CDR3 has 16 amino acids. V was trimmed by 4 bases and J by 1 base, leaving 16 bases between them. From germline, CDR1 is KGHSH and CDR2 LQKENI. CDR3 in DNA: TGTGCCAGCTCACTTCTTTTGAACAGAGAGAACACTGAAGCTTTCTTT. It codes for CASSLLLNRENTEAFF.